The 3 T cell receptor beta chains reported below all come from one sample, sequenced in a study of blood T cell repertoires in COVID-19. Sequencing was performed with immunoSEQ multiplex PCR; in TCRdb, only in-frame clones are kept and a portion is missing. This sample has over 20,000 clones, with around 81% found just once. The material sequenced was peripheral blood. The receptors derive from a man between 65 and 80 years old with acute or convalescent COVID-19.

The chain uses TRBV7-8 and TRBJ1-2, with D perhaps matching TRBD1 (5 bases). The germline V gene has CDR1 SGHVS and CDR2 FQNEAQ. Trimming pared 4 bases from V and 8 bases from J, leaving 14 bases between. This CDR3 comprises 13 residues. CDR3 residues: CASSSQGIGGYTF. CDR3 coding DNA: TGTGCCAGCAGCTCTCAGGGTATTGGGGGCTACACCTTC. Complete variable domain (other parts from reference TRBV7-8 and TRBJ1-2): GAGVSQSPRYKVAKRGQDVALRCDPISGHVSLFWYQQALGQGPEFLTYFQNEAQLDKSGLPSDRFFAERPEGSVSTLKIQRTQQEDSAVYLCASSSQGIGGYTFGSGTRLTVV.

V gene TRBV7-2 combines with J gene TRBJ1-3; tentatively, D is TRBD1 (5 bases). In germline, CDR1 is SGHTA, CDR2 FQGNSA. The CDR3 runs 15 residues. The ends were cut back, 2 bases at V and 2 bases at J, with 10 bases in the middle. The CDR3 DNA reads as TGTGCCAGCAGCTTAAGTGCAGGGACTGGAAACACCATATATTTT. It is translated as CASSLSAGTGNTIYF.

This clone was seen a handful of times. J is TRBJ2-4 and V is TRBV19; D uncertain. Looked up from germline, CDR1 is LNHDA and CDR2 is SQIVND (reference sequence). V was cut by 8 bases and J by 3 bases, with 14 bases left in between. The CDR3 sequence is 14 residues long. The CDR3: CASSWLAGKNIQYF. The DNA of the CDR3 is TGTGCCAGTTCTTGGTTAGCTGGCAAAAACATTCAGTACTTC.